These 11 T cell receptor beta chains were sequenced from one sample in a study of blood T cells in healthy people across ages. With a J-beta primer mix and a sample-barcoded 5' primer, a second PCR ran about 7 to 11 cycles. TCRdb fed the 5' RACE reads into MiXCR, producing one record per CDR3 protein. The sample includes about 720,000 distinct CDR3 sequences, 25% of them seen just once. This sample was shared with a second study, whose subject was T cells of mothers and their children.

Sequenced input: blood. These receptor sequences come from a boy between 5 and 17 years old in good health.

To note about this clonotype: An end of the junction does not agree with germline; a read error may underlie this. The V and J genes are TRBV28 and TRBJ2-5; 8 bases agree with TRBD2. Germline values: CDR1 MDHEN, CDR2 SYDVKM. The CDR3 has 13 amino acids. This chain's CDR3 is CASRWTSQDTQYF. The CDR3 DNA sequence: TGTGCCAGCAGATGGACTAGCCAAGATACCCAGTACTTC.

Remarks on this clonotype: A read error may account for a junction end that differs from germline. The genes are TRBV3-1 and TRBJ2-4; TRBD2 is a possible D gene (7 bases). CDR3 length: 16 residues. Per germline, CDR1 LGHDT and CDR2 YNNKEL (reference sequence). CDR3 region: CTSSQAGKGGGYIQYF. Here the CDR3 DNA reads TGTACCAGCAGCCAAGCCGGGAAGGGAGGGGGGTACATTCAGTACTTC.

This clonotype appeared a few times. The gene calls are TRBV6-5 and TRBJ2-1; D call uncertain. Germline lookup yields CDR1 MNHEY and CDR2 SVGAGI. V lost 5 bases to trimming and J lost 0 bases, with 11 bases between them. CDR3 length equals 15 residues. Written as DNA, the CDR3 is TGTGCCAGCAGTCCTCCACCGAGCTCCTACAATGAGCAGTTCTTC. Translating it yields CASSPPPSSYNEQFF.

This clonotype was picked up a small number of times. The rearrangement links TRBV29-1 to TRBJ1-1, with a possible D match to TRBD1 (6 bases). V lost 2 bases and J 3 bases, leaving 16 bases between the germline ends. The CDR3 runs to 15 residues. Germline lookup yields CDR1 SQVTM and CDR2 ANQGSEA. The CDR3 region is CSVEFGDTLDTEAFF. As DNA, the CDR3 is TGCAGCGTTGAATTTGGGGACACTTTGGACACTGAAGCTTTCTTT.

This clonotype was detected only a few times. V usage is TRBV7-8 and J usage is TRBJ2-1; TRBD1 or TRBD2 may be the D gene (5 bases each). Germline V lookup: CDR1 SGHVS, CDR2 FQNEAQ. Trimming stripped 1 base from V and 15 bases from J, with 16 bases between. The CDR3 loop spans 13 amino acids. CDR3 coding DNA: TGTGCCAGCAGCTTAGACCGGGGCCGGGCCGGGTTCTTC. Its protein is CASSLDRGRAGFF.

This clonotype occurred many times. CDR3: CASSQTYYYEQYF. Here the CDR3 DNA reads TGTGCCAGCAGTCAAACGTACTACTACGAGCAGTACTTC. J is TRBJ2-7 and V is TRBV3-1; D gene uncertain. The CDR3 is 13 amino acids. The V end was cut by 6 bases, the J end by 3 bases, with 12 bases between. Germline CDR1 LGHDT, CDR2 YNNKEL (reference sequence).

The chain couples TRBV4-3 to TRBJ2-1; D ambiguous. The germline V and J ends were trimmed by 0 bases and 6 bases, with 12 bases remaining between them. Germline CDR1 and CDR2: LGHNA and YSLEER. The CDR3 is made up of 15 amino acids. The CDR3 nucleotides are TGCGCCAGCAGCCAAGAAGGTCTAGTAAGCAATGAGCAGTTCTTC. Residues: CASSQEGLVSNEQFF.

J is TRBJ1-2 and V is TRBV7-2; 9 bases align to TRBD1. CDR3 size: 15 residues. Germline V gene sequence: CDR1 SGHTA, CDR2 FQGNSA. V shed 4 bases, J shed 3 bases, and the junction held 6 bases outside the gene matches. The CDR3 region is CASSSPGQGHYGYTF. The CDR3 DNA is TGTGCCAGCAGCTCACCGGGACAGGGACACTATGGCTACACCTTC.

This clonotype was observed a handful of times. J is TRBJ2-5 and V is TRBV15, with 13 bases aligning to TRBD2. The J segment lost 4 bases and the V segment lost 5 bases, leaving 7 bases of the junction unmatched. The V gene's germline CDR1 is LNHNV and CDR2 YYDKDF (reference sequence). CDR3 length equals 16 residues. CDR3 sequence: CATSLPWTSGRETQYF. CDR3 coding DNA: TGTGCCACCAGCTTGCCCTGGACTAGCGGGAGAGAGACCCAGTACTTC.

The chain joins TRBV27 to TRBJ2-5; tentatively, D is TRBD1 or TRBD2 (5 bases each). V shed 5 bases and J shed 0 bases, with 10 bases lying between them. The CDR3 length is 14 residues. CDR1 is MNHEY and CDR2 is SMNVEV in the germline V gene (reference sequence). CDR3 coding DNA: TGTGCCAGCAGTCTGACAGCGGACCAAGAGACCCAGTACTTC. Protein sequence: CASSLTADQETQYF.

This clonotype appeared a few times. V gene TRBV7-2 combines with J gene TRBJ1-1; D call uncertain. Trimming took off 1 base at V and 0 bases at J, with 15 bases between the two ends. This CDR3 comprises 17 residues. The germline CDR1 and CDR2 sequences are SGHTA and FQGNSA. For the CDR3, the DNA is TGTGCCAGCAGCTTAGTACCCAGAAGCTTAATGAACACTGAAGCTTTCTTT. Protein sequence: CASSLVPRSLMNTEAFF. Looking up the rest from reference TRBV7-2 and TRBJ1-1 gives the full variable domain: GAGVSQSPSNKVTEKGKDVELRCDPISGHTALYWYRQSLGQGLEFLIYFQGNSAPDKSGLPSDRFSAERTGGSVSTLTIQRTQQEDSAVYLCASSLVPRSLMNTEAFFGQGTRLTVV.